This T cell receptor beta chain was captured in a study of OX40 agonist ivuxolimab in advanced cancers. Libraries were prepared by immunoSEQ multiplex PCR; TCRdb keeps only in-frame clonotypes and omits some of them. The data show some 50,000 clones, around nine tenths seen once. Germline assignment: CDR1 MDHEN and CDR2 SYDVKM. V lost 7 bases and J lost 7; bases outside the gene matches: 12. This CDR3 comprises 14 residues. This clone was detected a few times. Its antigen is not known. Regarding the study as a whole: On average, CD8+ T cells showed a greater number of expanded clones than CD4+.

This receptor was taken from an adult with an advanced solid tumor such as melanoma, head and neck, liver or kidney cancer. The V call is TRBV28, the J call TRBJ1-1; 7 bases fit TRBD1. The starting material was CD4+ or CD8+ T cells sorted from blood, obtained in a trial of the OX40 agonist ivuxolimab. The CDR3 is CASNRRGGQYEAFF. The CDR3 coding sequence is TGTGCCAGCAATCGACGAGGGGGACAGTATGAAGCTTTCTTT.